This entry lists 5 T cell receptor beta chains sequenced from one sample in a study of neurological immune-mediated disorders. Each CDR3 protein is one row after TCRdb ran MiXCR on the 5' RACE reads. The sample shows 33,000 or so distinct CDR3 sequences, roughly 7% of them seen only once. The specimen was PBMCs. The source of these receptors is a woman aged 40 to 50 in good health.

This clonotype showed up many times. The genes are TRBV10-3 and TRBJ1-2; tentatively, D is TRBD1 (5 bases). The germline V gene encodes CDR1 ENHRY and CDR2 SYGVKD. The length of the CDR3 is 16 residues. V lost 3 bases and J lost 4, with 18 bases in between. The CDR3 here is CAISDQGRNFGYGYTF. CDR3 nucleotide sequence: TGTGCCATCAGTGATCAGGGTCGGAATTTTGGCTATGGCTACACCTTC.

This clonotype came up many times. The chain carries TRBV4-2 and TRBJ1-6, with 8 bases identical to TRBD1. The ends lost 4 bases at V and 5 bases at J; junction bases unmatched: 7. The length of the CDR3 is 16 residues. The V gene's germline CDR1 is LGHNA and CDR2 YNFKEQ. CDR3 sequence: CASSLNPTGDNSPLHF. As DNA, the CDR3 is TGTGCCAGCAGCCTAAATCCGACAGGGGATAATTCACCCCTCCACTTT.

This clonotype was seen ten or more times. J is TRBJ1-1 and V is TRBV7-9; D is unresolved. The CDR3 spans 15 residues. V was clipped by 7 bases and J by 2 bases, with 17 bases between them. The germline V gene encodes CDR1 SEHNR and CDR2 FQNEAQ (reference sequence). The CDR3 reads CASNRRSGINTEAFF. CDR3 DNA sequence: TGTGCCAGCAACCGACGTTCGGGGATAAACACTGAAGCTTTCTTT.

This clonotype was recorded many times. The chain links TRBV20-1 to TRBJ2-6; perhaps TRBD1 as D (6 bases). The CDR3 runs to 17 residues. Germline loops: CDR1 DFQATT, CDR2 SNEGSKA (reference sequence). The germline V and J ends were trimmed by 3 bases and 0 bases, with 15 bases remaining between them. CDR3: CSASADDRRSGANVLTF. The CDR3 coding sequence is TGCAGTGCTAGCGCCGATGACAGGCGCTCTGGGGCCAACGTCCTGACTTTC.

This clonotype was observed many times. V is TRBV2 and J is TRBJ2-1, with 8 bases fitting TRBD2. This CDR3 region has 15 residues. Germline lookup yields CDR1 SNHLY and CDR2 FYNNEI. Trimming at V came to 3 bases and at J to 7 bases, leaving 8 bases not matched to a gene. The CDR3 DNA sequence: TGTGCCAGCAGTGATTGGGCTAGCGGGCCTAATGAGCAGTTCTTC. Encoded protein: CASSDWASGPNEQFF. The full variable domain, completed using reference TRBV2 and TRBJ2-1, is EPEVTQTPSHQVTQMGQEVILRCVPISNHLYFYWYRQILGQKVEFLVSFYNNEISEKSEIFDDQFSVERPDGSNFTLKIRSTKLEDSAMYFCASSDWASGPNEQFFGPGTRLTVL.